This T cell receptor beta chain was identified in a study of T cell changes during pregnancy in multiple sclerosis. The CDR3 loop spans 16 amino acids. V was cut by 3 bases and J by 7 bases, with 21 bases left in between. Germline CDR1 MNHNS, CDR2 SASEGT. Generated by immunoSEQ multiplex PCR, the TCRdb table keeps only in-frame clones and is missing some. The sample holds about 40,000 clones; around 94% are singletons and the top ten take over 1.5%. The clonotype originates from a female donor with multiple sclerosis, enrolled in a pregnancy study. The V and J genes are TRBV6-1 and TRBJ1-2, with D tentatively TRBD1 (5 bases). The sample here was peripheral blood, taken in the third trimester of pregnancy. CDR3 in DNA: TGTGCCAGCAGTGACGGCGGAGGGGCGGCAGTTGGTGGCTACACCTTC. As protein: CASSDGGGAAVGGYTF.